This T cell receptor (beta chain) was found in a study of spatial heterogeneity in lung cancer. Study overall: Alpha-chain sequences were consistently detected less often than beta-chain sequences.

Unique molecular identifiers, one per molecule, were present on every TCR cDNA molecule. TCRdb reprocessed the 5' RACE reads via MiXCR and lists one record per CDR3 protein. The sample lists over a thousand distinct CDR3 sequences; more than 8.5% were seen once. Whole-study findings and limits: It was found that expanded intratumoral alpha and beta TCR counts tracked tumor mutation counts.

The time point: sample taken at primary tumor resection. Samples came from 70 to 80 TRACERx patients with untreated early-stage lung cancer. TCRs were sequenced from unsorted whole RNA of tumor, nontumor lung or PBMC. Trimming shortened V by 10 bases and J by 4 bases, and 10 bases separated the two germline ends. The CDR3 sequence is 12 residues long. Comments on this clonotype: Its antigen is undetermined. For a library built for alpha chains, this beta chain is a stray read; little rests on its size.

V usage is TRBV12-3 or TRBV12-4 and J usage is TRBJ1-4; D may be TRBD1 (6 bases). The starting material was lung tumor tissue, obtained at surgery. The receptor comes from a female donor with early-stage non-small cell lung cancer. CDR3 DNA sequence: TGTGCCACACACAGGGATAATGAAAAACTGTTTTTT. Translating gives CATHRDNEKLFF.